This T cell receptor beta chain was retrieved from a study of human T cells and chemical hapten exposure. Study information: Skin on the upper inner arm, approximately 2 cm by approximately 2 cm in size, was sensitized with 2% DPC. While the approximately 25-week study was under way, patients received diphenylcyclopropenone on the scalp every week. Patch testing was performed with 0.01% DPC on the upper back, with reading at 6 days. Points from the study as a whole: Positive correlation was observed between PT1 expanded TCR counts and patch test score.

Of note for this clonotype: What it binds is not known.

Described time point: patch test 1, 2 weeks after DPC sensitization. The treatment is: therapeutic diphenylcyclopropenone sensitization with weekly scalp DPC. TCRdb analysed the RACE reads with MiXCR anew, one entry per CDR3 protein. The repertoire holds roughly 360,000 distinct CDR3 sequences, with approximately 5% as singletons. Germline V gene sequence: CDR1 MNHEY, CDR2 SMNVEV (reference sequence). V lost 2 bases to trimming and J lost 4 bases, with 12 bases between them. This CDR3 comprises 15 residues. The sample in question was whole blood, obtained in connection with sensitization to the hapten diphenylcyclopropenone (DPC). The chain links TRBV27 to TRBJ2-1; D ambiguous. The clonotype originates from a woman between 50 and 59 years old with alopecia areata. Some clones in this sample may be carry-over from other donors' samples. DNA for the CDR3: TGTGCCAGCAGTTTAATAAAACAGCAGTACAATGAGCAGTTCTTC. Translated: CASSLIKQQYNEQFF.